This TCR beta chain was obtained from a study of blood T cells in healthy people across ages. Remarks on this clonotype: Mismatch with germline at one junction end may stem from a read error.

The donors, aged roughly 6 to 95, were healthy Caucasians from Russia. The V gene's germline CDR1 is SGHTA and CDR2 FQGTGA. This CDR3 contains 15 residues. PCR was performed a second time for about 7 to 11 cycles using a sample-barcoded 5' primer and a J-beta primer mix. A single record per CDR3 protein comes from TCRdb applying MiXCR to the 5' RACE reads. Here the sample spans some 1.6 million distinct CDR3 sequences, about 31% being singletons. The sample taken for sequencing was blood. The receptor's source is a woman under 40 in good health. The V call is TRBV7-3, the J call TRBJ2-2; D is perhaps TRBD1 (7 bases). The CDR3 nucleotides read TGTGCCGGCAGCTTGGCAGGGGGGCACACCGGGGAGCTGTTTTTT. Protein: CAGSLAGGHTGELFF.